This T cell receptor (beta chain) is drawn from a study of tumor-infiltrating lymphocytes in localized non-small cell lung cancer. Study details: Patients included smokers and never-smokers with various histologies, some sampled after neoadjuvant chemotherapy.

The assay was immunoSEQ multiplex PCR, and TCRdb's table has in-frame clones only and misses some. The sample has about 15,000 clones; 65% to 75% are singletons. Regarding the study as a whole: Not all patients were TCR sequenced, owing to tissue quantity. Tumors had more T cell infiltration than uninvolved lung, per TCRbeta sequencing and CD3 counts. IM1 and IM2 tumors showed no difference in T-cell fraction.

This clone was seen more than once but under ten times. The antigen remains unidentified. Trimming took off 9 bases at V and 0 bases at J, with 12 bases between the two ends. Germline V CDR1 and CDR2: MNHEY, SMNVEV (reference sequence). CDR3 length: 13 amino acids. The sequence came from a human donor with non-small cell lung cancer. The chain couples TRBV27 to TRBJ2-7, with D perhaps TRBD1 (6 bases). The sample was lung tumor tissue. The CDR3 nucleotides read TGTGCCAGTTTCGGACAGAACTCCTACGAGCAGTACTTC. It specifies CASFGQNSYEQYF.